A single sample gave rise to the 13 T cell receptor beta chains below, sequenced in a study of glioma-infiltrating T cells after dendritic cell vaccination. Only in-frame clones appear in the TCRdb table, and some are missing; sequencing was by immunoSEQ multiplex PCR. The sample holds under 130,000 clones, 90% seen once. The time point here: after dendritic cell vaccination, including at tumor progression/relapse. Material: blood, obtained after dendritic cell vaccination. These receptors all come from a human donor with glioblastoma.

J is TRBJ2-3 and V is TRBV11-2; 8 bases match TRBD2. After removal of 5 bases from V and 2 bases from J, the junction contained 3 bases not matched to a gene. This CDR3 comprises 14 residues. Germline V gene sequence: CDR1 SGHAT, CDR2 FQNNGV. Written as DNA, the CDR3 is TGTGCCAGCAGCACGGGACTAGTCACAGATACGCAGTATTTT. This sequence encodes CASSTGLVTDTQYF.

To note about this clone: The junction shows a germline mismatch at one end, possibly a read error. V is TRBV11-1 and J is TRBJ2-1, with 8 bases aligning to TRBD2. The CDR3 loop spans 15 amino acids. CDR1 is SGHAT and CDR2 is FQDESV in the germline V gene (reference sequence). The CDR3 DNA is TGTGCCAGCAGCCTCTGGACTAGCTCCCACAATGAGCAGTTCTTC. This gives the protein CASSLWTSSHNEQFF.

The chain recombines TRBV4-2 with TRBJ1-2, with TRBD1 identical over 10 bases. Germline trimming cut 3 bases from V and 4 bases from J; bases unmatched to any gene: 5. Germline V gene sequence: CDR1 LGHNA, CDR2 YNFKEQ. The CDR3 has 15 residues. CDR3 amino acids: CASSHDRGRIYGYTF. In DNA form, the CDR3 reads TGTGCCAGCAGCCACGACAGGGGGCGTATCTATGGCTACACCTTC.

This clone was seen a few times. The chain employs TRBV6-5 and TRBJ2-2; 7 positions match TRBD1. V shed 6 bases and J 4 bases; nucleotides not matched to a gene: 8. Looked up from germline, CDR1 is MNHEY and CDR2 is SVGAGI. CDR3 size: 15 residues. This chain's CDR3 is CASRETGFSTGELFF. In nucleotides, the CDR3 is TGTGCCAGCAGAGAGACAGGGTTTAGCACCGGGGAGCTGTTTTTT.

V usage is TRBV29-1 and J usage is TRBJ1-4, with D possibly matching TRBD1 (6 bases). V was shortened by 4 bases and J by 4 bases, with 13 bases between the two germline ends. Per the germline V gene, CDR1 is SQVTM and CDR2 is ANQGSEA. CDR3 size: 14 residues. Here the CDR3 reads CSVGVGAHNEKLFF. The CDR3 region has the DNA TGCAGCGTTGGTGTGGGGGCCCATAATGAAAAACTGTTTTTT.

The rearrangement joins TRBV19 to TRBJ2-2; D remains ambiguous. V was trimmed by 5 bases and J by 8 bases, leaving 9 bases between them. Per the germline V gene, CDR1 is LNHDA and CDR2 is SQIVND (reference sequence). The CDR3 contains 12 residues. Written as DNA, the CDR3 is TGTGCCAGTAGTGTCCCGCTAGGGGAGCTGTTTTTT. It is translated as CASSVPLGELFF.

A single count supports this clone. J is TRBJ2-5 and V is TRBV18; maybe TRBD2 (6 bases). Per the germline V gene, CDR1 is KGHSH and CDR2 is LQKENI. Trimming stripped 0 bases from V and 5 bases from J, with 19 bases between. This CDR3 has 17 amino acids. The DNA of the CDR3 is TGTGCCAGCTCACCACCGGTCGGGAGTGGATTGTTGGAGACCCAGTACTTC. Amino acids: CASSPPVGSGLLETQYF.

The rearrangement uses TRBV11-2 and TRBJ2-7; a possible D gene is TRBD2 (5 bases). V was trimmed by 2 bases and J by 4 bases, leaving 9 bases between them. The length of the CDR3 is 13 residues. From germline, CDR1 is SGHAT and CDR2 FQNNGV. CDR3 sequence reads: CASSLMDSYEQYF. The CDR3 nucleotides read TGTGCCAGCAGCTTAATGGACTCTTACGAGCAGTACTTC.

V usage is TRBV6-5 and J usage is TRBJ2-7; TRBD1 aligns across 10 bases. This CDR3 has 15 amino acids. Trimming took 4 bases from V and 2 from J; bases not matched to a gene: 5. Germline-derived CDR1 and CDR2 are MNHEY and SVGAGI. This CDR3 reads CASSSPGTGAYEQYF. CDR3 coding DNA: TGTGCCAGCAGTTCCCCCGGGACAGGGGCCTACGAGCAGTACTTC.

The chain combines TRBV7-2 with TRBJ2-3, with 10 bases fitting TRBD2. There are 16 residues in the CDR3. CDR1 is SGHTA and CDR2 is FQGNSA in the germline V gene. V shed 4 bases, J shed 6 bases, and the junction held 10 bases outside the gene matches. DNA for the CDR3: TGTGCCAGCAGCTCACTAGCGGGGCGCACCCCGGATACGCAGTATTTT. It is translated as CASSSLAGRTPDTQYF.

The chain is built from TRBV5-5 and TRBJ2-3; 14 bases agree with TRBD2. Germline CDR1 reads SGHKS; CDR2 reads YYEKEE (reference sequence). This CDR3 comprises 16 residues. V dropped 4 bases and J dropped 3; count of bases not matched to a gene: 4. CDR3 nucleotide sequence: TGTGCCAGCAGCCCCGGGACTAGCGGGAGAACAGATACGCAGTATTTT. Residues: CASSPGTSGRTDTQYF.

This chain joins TRBV9 and TRBJ1-3; TRBD1 aligns across 8 bases. Germline V gives CDR1 SGDLS, CDR2 YYNGEE. The CDR3 contains 18 residues. V was clipped by 0 bases and J by 0 bases; unmatched bases: 8. In nucleotides, the CDR3 is TGTGCCAGCAGCGTAGAGGGGGCAGGGGGCTTCTCTGGAAACACCATATATTTT. The encoded protein is CASSVEGAGGFSGNTIYF.

The V call is TRBV5-6, the J call TRBJ1-6; TRBD1 agrees at 9 bases. CDR3 size: 15 residues. V dropped 5 bases and J dropped 7; count of bases not matched to a gene: 7. The germline V gene encodes CDR1 SGHDT and CDR2 YYEEEE. CDR3 sequence reads: CASSSQGARNSPLHF. For the CDR3, the DNA is TGTGCCAGCAGTTCACAGGGGGCGAGAAATTCACCCCTCCACTTT.